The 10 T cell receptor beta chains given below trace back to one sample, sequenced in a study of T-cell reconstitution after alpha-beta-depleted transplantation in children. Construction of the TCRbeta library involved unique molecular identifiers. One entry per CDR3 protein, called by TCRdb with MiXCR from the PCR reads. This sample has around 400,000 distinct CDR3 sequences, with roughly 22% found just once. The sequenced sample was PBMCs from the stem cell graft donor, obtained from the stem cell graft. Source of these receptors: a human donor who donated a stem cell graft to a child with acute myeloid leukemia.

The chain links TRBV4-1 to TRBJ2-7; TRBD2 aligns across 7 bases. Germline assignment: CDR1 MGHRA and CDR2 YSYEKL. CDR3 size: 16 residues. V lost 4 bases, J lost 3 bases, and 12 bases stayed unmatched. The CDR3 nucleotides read TGCGCCAGCAGCCTTCGCCAAACTAGCGCCAACTACGAGCAGTACTTC. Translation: CASSLRQTSANYEQYF.

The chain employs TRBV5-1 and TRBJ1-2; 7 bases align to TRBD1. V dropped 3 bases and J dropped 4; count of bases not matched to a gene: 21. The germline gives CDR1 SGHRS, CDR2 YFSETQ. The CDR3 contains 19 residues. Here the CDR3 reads CASSSDGNADRVEGYGYTF. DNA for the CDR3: TGCGCCAGCAGCTCCGATGGCAACGCCGACAGGGTCGAGGGCTATGGCTACACCTTC.

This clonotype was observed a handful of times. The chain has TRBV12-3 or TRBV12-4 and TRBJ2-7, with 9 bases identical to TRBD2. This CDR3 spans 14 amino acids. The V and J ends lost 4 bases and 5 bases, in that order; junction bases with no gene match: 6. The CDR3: CASSSFSGRDEQYF. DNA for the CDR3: TGTGCCAGCAGTTCCTTTAGCGGGAGAGACGAGCAGTACTTC.

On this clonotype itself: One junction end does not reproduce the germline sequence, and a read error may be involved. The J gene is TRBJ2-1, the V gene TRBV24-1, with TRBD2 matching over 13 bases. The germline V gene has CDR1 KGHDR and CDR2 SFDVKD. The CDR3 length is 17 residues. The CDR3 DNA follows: TGTGCCACGAGTGAAGGTTTTGGACTAGCGGGAGTCCATGAGCAGTTCTTC. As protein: CATSEGFGLAGVHEQFF.

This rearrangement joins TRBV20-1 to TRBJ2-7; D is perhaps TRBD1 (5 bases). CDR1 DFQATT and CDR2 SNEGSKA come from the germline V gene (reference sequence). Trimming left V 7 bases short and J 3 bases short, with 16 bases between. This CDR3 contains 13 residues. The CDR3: CSVDSESIYEQYF. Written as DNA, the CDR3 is TGCAGTGTAGACAGCGAGTCGATCTACGAGCAGTACTTC.

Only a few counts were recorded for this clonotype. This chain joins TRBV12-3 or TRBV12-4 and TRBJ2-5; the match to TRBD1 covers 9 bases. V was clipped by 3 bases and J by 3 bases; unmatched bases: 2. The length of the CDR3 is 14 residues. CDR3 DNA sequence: TGTGCCAGCAGTTTCTGGACAGGGGAAGAGACCCAGTACTTC. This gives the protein CASSFWTGEETQYF.

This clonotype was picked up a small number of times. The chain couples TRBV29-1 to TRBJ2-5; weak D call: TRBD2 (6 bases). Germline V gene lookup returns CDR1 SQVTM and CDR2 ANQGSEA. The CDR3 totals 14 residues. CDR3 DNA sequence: TGCAGTGGATCTCGGGGGTTTGGGCAAGAGACCCAGTACTTC. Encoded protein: CSGSRGFGQETQYF.

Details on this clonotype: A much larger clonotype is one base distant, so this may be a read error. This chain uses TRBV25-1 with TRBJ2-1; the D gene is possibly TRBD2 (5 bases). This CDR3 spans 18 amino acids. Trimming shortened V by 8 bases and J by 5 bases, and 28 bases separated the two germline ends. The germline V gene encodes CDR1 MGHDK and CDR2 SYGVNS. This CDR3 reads CASGSHPGGRSYDNEQFF. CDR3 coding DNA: TGTGCCAGCGGTTCTCACCCTGGAGGTCGGAGCTACGACAATGAGCAGTTCTTC.

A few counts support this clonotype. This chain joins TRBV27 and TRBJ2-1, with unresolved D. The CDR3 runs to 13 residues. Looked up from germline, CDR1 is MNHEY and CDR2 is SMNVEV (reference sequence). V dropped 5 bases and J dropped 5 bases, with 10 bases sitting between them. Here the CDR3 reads CASSPPANNEQFF. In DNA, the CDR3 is TGTGCCAGCAGTCCACCCGCGAACAATGAGCAGTTCTTC.

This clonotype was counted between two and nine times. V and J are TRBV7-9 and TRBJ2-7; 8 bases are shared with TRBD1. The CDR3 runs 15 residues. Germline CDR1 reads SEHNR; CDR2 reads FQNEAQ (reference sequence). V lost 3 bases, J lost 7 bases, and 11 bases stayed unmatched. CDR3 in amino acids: CASSFSDRVTKEQYF. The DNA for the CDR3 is TGTGCCAGCAGCTTCTCGGACAGGGTAACGAAAGAGCAGTACTTC.